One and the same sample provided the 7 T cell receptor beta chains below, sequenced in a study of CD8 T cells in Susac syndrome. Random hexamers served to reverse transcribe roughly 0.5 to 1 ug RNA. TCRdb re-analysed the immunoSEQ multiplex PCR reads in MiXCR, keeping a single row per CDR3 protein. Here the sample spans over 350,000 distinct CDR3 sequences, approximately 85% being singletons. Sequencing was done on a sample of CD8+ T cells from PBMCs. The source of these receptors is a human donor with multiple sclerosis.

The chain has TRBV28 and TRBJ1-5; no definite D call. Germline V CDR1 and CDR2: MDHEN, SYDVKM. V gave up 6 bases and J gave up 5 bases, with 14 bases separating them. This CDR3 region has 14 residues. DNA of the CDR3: TGTGCCAGCAGCGAAACAGTTGGATATCAGCCCCAGCATTTT. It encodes CASSETVGYQPQHF.

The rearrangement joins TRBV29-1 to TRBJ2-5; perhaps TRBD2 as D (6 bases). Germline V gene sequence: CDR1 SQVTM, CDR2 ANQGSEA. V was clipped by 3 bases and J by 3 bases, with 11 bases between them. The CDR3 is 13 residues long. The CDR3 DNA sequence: TGCAGCGTTGAGTGGGAGGAGGAAGAGACCCAGTACTTC. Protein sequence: CSVEWEEEETQYF.

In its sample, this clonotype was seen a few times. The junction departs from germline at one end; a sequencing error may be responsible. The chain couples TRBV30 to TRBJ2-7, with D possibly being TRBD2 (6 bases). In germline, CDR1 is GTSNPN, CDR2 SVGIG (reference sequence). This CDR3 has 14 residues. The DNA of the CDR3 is TGTACCTGGAGTGGAGGGGCAGGGTCCTACGAGCAGTACTTC. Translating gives CTWSGGAGSYEQYF.

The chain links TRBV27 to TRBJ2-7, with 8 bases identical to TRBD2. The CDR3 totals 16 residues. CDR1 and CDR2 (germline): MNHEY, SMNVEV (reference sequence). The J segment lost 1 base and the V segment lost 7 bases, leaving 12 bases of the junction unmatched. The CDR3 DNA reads TGTGCCAGCACCCCGTCCCTAGCGGGCACGTCCTACGAGCAGTACTTC. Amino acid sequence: CASTPSLAGTSYEQYF.

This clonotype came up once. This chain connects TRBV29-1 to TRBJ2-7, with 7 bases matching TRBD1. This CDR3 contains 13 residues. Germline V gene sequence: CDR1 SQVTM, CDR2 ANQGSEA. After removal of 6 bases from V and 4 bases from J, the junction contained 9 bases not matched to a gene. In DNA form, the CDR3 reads TGCAGCGTCACCGGGACAGAGAGATACGAGCAGTACTTC. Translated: CSVTGTERYEQYF.

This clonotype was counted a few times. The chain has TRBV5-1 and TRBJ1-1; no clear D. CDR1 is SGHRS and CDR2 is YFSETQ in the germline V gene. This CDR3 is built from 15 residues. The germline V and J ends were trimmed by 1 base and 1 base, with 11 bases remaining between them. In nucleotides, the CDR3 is TGCGCCAGCAGCTTGAGAAGGGCGGGGAACACTGAAGCTTTCTTT. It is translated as CASSLRRAGNTEAFF.

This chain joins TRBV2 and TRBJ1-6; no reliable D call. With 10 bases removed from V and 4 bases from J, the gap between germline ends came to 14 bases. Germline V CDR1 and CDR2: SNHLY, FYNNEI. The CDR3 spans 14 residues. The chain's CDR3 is CATEPTRYNSPLHF. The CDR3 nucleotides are TGTGCCACAGAACCCACGCGGTATAATTCACCCCTCCACTTT.